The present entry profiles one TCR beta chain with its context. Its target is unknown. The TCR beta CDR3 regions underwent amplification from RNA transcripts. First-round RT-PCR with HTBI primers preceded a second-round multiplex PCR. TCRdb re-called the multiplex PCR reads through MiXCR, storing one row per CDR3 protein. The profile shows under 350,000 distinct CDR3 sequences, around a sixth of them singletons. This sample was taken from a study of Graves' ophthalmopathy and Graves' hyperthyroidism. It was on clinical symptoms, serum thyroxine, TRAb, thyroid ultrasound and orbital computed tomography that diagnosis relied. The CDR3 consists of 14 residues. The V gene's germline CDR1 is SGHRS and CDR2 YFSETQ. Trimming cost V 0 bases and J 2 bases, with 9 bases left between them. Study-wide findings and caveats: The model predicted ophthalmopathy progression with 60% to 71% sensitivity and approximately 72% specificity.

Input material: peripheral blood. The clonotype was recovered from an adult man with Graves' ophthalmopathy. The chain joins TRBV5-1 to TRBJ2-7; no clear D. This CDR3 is CASSLGVAAYEQYF. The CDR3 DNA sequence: TGCGCCAGCAGCTTGGGAGTAGCCGCCTACGAGCAGTACTTC.